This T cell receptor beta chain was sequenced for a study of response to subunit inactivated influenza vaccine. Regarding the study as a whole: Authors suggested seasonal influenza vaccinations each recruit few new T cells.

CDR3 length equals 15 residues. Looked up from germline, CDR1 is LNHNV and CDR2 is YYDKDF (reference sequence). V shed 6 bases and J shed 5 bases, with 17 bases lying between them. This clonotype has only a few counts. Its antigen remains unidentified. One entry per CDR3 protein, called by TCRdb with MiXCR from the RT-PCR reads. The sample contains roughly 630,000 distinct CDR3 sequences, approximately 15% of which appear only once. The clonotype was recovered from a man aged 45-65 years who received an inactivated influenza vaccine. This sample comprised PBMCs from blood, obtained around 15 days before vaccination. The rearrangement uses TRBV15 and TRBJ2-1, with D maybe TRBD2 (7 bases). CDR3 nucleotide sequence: TGTGCCACCAGAATTAGGGGGGGGCTAAACAATGAGCAGTTCTTC. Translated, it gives CATRIRGGLNNEQFF.